What follows are 27 T cell receptor beta chains derived from one specimen sequenced in a study of CD8+CD57+ T cells in acquired aplastic anemia. TCR beta VDJ and CDR3 profiling used genomic DNA as template. A single record per CDR3 protein comes from TCRdb applying MiXCR to the reads. The sample holds approximately 270,000 distinct CDR3 sequences; approximately 55% are singletons and the top ten take less than 9.5%. The specimen sequenced was sorted CD4+, CD8+, or CD8+CD57+ T cells (not recorded which) from PBMCs. All receptors come from a human donor with severe aplastic anemia or a healthy control (not recorded which).

About this clonotype itself: Because the CDR3's place on the DNA is in doubt, the DNA is left out and the CDR3 is given as listed by TCRdb. This chain joins TRBV7-2 and TRBJ2-5; TRBD2 is the table's D call, not checked against the DNA. The germline gives CDR1 SGHTA, CDR2 FQGNSA. The CDR3 is 22 amino acids in total, end residues counted. CDR3 sequence: CASSFYICSAALPLAGVETQYF.

This clonotype was detected many times. The chain carries TRBV5-6 and TRBJ1-3; perhaps TRBD1 as D (6 bases). Trimming took off 2 bases at V and 0 bases at J, with 12 bases between the two ends. The CDR3 totals 16 residues. CDR1 is SGHDT, CDR2 YYEEEE, per germline. The DNA of the CDR3 is TGTGCCAGCAGCTTTTATGACAGGAGCTCTGGAAACACCATATATTTT. As protein: CASSFYDRSSGNTIYF.

The CDR3 DNA follows: TGTGCCAGCAGCCTCCCGGACAGGGGCTCTGGAGAGACCCAGTACTTC. This sequence encodes CASSLPDRGSGETQYF. V is TRBV7-6 and J is TRBJ2-5; 9 nucleotides line up with TRBD1. The V and J ends lost 5 bases and 4 bases, in that order; junction bases with no gene match: 11. Germline CDR1 and CDR2: SGHVS and FNYEAQ. The CDR3 contains 16 residues.

The chain carries TRBV12-3 or TRBV12-4 and TRBJ2-7; D not certain. This CDR3 has 14 residues. The V end lost 6 bases, the J end lost 3 bases, and 15 bases lay between the germline ends. The CDR3 reads CASSQFGSHYEQYF. For the CDR3, the DNA is TGTGCCAGCAGCCAATTCGGGTCGCACTACGAGCAGTACTTC.

This clonotype was counted many times. This sequence joins TRBV19 and TRBJ1-5; weak D call: TRBD1 (5 bases). The CDR3 loop spans 15 amino acids. Trimming removed 0 bases from V and 4 bases from J, with 10 bases in between. The V gene's germline CDR1 is LNHDA and CDR2 SQIVND (reference sequence). The CDR3 DNA follows: TGTGCCAGTAGTATAGAGGGGGGGGGTAATCAGCCCCAGCATTTT. Its protein product is CASSIEGGGNQPQHF.

This clonotype was observed many times. The chain has TRBV9 and TRBJ2-1, with a tentative D call TRBD2 (5 bases). Trimming left V 2 bases short and J 10 bases short, with 13 bases between. The CDR3 runs to 13 residues. Germline CDR1 reads SGDLS; CDR2 reads YYNGEE. CDR3 protein: CASSVRVGGEQFF. Written as DNA, the CDR3 is TGTGCCAGCAGCGTTAGGGTCGGCGGGGAGCAGTTCTTC. Filled out from reference TRBV9 and TRBJ2-1, the complete variable domain reads DSGVTQTPKHLITATGQRVTLRCSPRSGDLSVYWYQQSLDQGLQFLIQYYNGEERAKGNILERFSAQQFPDLHSELNLSSLELGDSALYFCASSVRVGGEQFFGPGTRLTVL.

This clonotype has just a few counts. The rearrangement uses TRBV2 and TRBJ2-1; D uncertain. The V end lost 11 bases, the J end lost 1 base, and 21 bases lay between the germline ends. This CDR3 is built from 16 residues. Looked up from germline, CDR1 is SNHLY and CDR2 is FYNNEI. In DNA form, the CDR3 reads TGTGCCGTGAGGCAGCGCGACTTAGTATCCTACAATGAGCAGTTCTTC. It translates to CAVRQRDLVSYNEQFF.

This clonotype was picked up many times. The chain recombines TRBV19 with TRBJ2-7; 7 positions match TRBD1. V lost 4 bases, J lost 5 bases, and 8 bases stayed unmatched. CDR3 length: 14 residues. Germline assignment: CDR1 LNHDA and CDR2 SQIVND (reference sequence). The CDR3 bases are TGTGCCAGTAGTACGACAGGGTCGGGCGACGAGCAGTACTTC. Amino acids: CASSTTGSGDEQYF.

Notes on this clonotype: The CDR3 does not end in the conserved phenylalanine or tryptophan, so this is likely a read error. J is TRBJ1-1 and V is TRBV5-1; no definite D call. CDR1 and CDR2 from the germline V gene are SGHRS and YFSETQ. The CDR3 runs to 12 residues. The V and J ends lost 5 bases and 1 base respectively, with 6 bases between them. CDR3: CASRKGNTEAFL. Written as DNA, the CDR3 is TGCGCCAGCAGGAAAGGGAACACTGAAGCTTTCCTT.

This clonotype was detected only once. V is TRBV9 and J is TRBJ2-3; 11 nucleotides agree with TRBD2. Germline V gene data show CDR1 as SGDLS and CDR2 as YYNGEE. The CDR3 runs 15 residues. V was clipped by 3 bases and J by 5 bases; unmatched bases: 5. The CDR3 sequence is CASSDSGRDRDTQYF. The CDR3 bases are TGTGCCAGCAGCGATAGCGGGAGGGACAGAGATACGCAGTATTTT.

In its sample, this clonotype was seen a few times. The rearrangement uses TRBV2 and TRBJ2-7, with TRBD2 matching over 8 bases. Germline CDR1 is SNHLY and CDR2 is FYNNEI. This CDR3 is built from 13 residues. With 8 bases clipped from V and 2 bases from J, the junction kept 5 bases outside the gene matches. Here the CDR3 DNA reads TGTGCCAGCTCTGGACTAGCTACCTACGAGCAGTACTTC. Translating it yields CASSGLATYEQYF.

Relative to its sample, this clonotype is medium-sized (0.01 to 0.1%). J is TRBJ2-7 and V is TRBV10-3; the match to TRBD1 covers 7 bases. J was trimmed by 0 bases and V by 6 bases; bases with no gene match: 5. Looked up from germline, CDR1 is ENHRY and CDR2 is SYGVKD. The CDR3 is made up of 14 amino acids. The CDR3 sequence: CAIRPGQVSYEQYF. The CDR3 DNA sequence: TGTGCCATCAGGCCTGGACAGGTCTCCTACGAGCAGTACTTC.

In this sample, this clonotype turned up many times. The chain employs TRBV4-2 and TRBJ1-2; 9 bases agree with TRBD1. The V segment lost 3 bases and the J segment 8 bases; nucleotides outside the gene matches: 13. From germline, CDR1 is LGHNA and CDR2 YNFKEQ. The CDR3 extends over 16 amino acids. The CDR3 DNA sequence: TGTGCCAGCAGCCAGCCGGGACAGGGTTTCTCCGGCGGCTACACCTTC. This gives the protein CASSQPGQGFSGGYTF.

The rearrangement joins TRBV12-3 or TRBV12-4 to TRBJ2-1, with D possibly matching TRBD1 (7 bases). The V gene lost 6 bases and the J gene lost 3 bases, with 18 bases spanning the gap. This CDR3 is built from 16 residues. The CDR3 DNA reads as TGTGCCAGCAGCCAAGGACAGGACTATGGCTACAATGAGCAGTTCTTC. Its protein is CASSQGQDYGYNEQFF.

This clonotype occurred a few times. The rearrangement joins TRBV19 to TRBJ1-3; 7 bases are shared with TRBD1. Germline V gene sequence: CDR1 LNHDA, CDR2 SQIVND (reference sequence). There are 16 residues in the CDR3. J lost 9 bases, V lost 2 bases, and 13 bases had no gene match. CDR3 loop: CASSILGTGDRGTIYF. The CDR3 nucleotides read TGTGCCAGTAGTATATTGGGTACAGGGGACCGCGGCACCATATATTTT.

Worth noting for this clonotype: It is likely a read error, because the conserved phenylalanine at the end of the CDR3 is missing. It is unclear where the CDR3 begins or ends on the DNA, so no DNA is shown, and the CDR3 is as TCRdb lists it. This sequence joins TRBV12-3 or TRBV12-4 and TRBJ2-7; TRBD1 is taken as the D call from the table, unchecked against the DNA. Including both end residues, the CDR3 is 9 amino acids long. Here the CDR3 reads CASSRNRAT.

The genes are TRBV6-4 and TRBJ2-7; 7 bases map to TRBD1. This CDR3 contains 13 residues. Trimming took 4 bases from V and 6 from J; bases not matched to a gene: 6. Germline loops: CDR1 MRHNA, CDR2 SNTAGT. The CDR3 region is CASSVTGASEQYF. The DNA for the CDR3 is TGTGCCAGCAGTGTAACAGGGGCCTCCGAGCAGTACTTC.

This clonotype was seen more than once but under ten times. The chain employs TRBV2 and TRBJ2-5, with unresolved D. V was trimmed by 0 bases and J by 2 bases, leaving 10 bases between them. The CDR3 runs 15 residues. The germline V gene has CDR1 SNHLY and CDR2 FYNNEI. CDR3 region: CASSEARLIQETQYF. In nucleotides, the CDR3 is TGTGCCAGCAGTGAAGCGCGGTTGATACAAGAGACCCAGTACTTC.

The CDR3 spells CASSFTGDPDTQYF. CDR3 DNA: TGTGCCAGCAGCTTTACGGGGGATCCGGATACGCAGTATTTT. The chain combines TRBV7-2 with TRBJ2-3, with a weak D call TRBD2 (6 bases). The V gene lost 3 bases and the J gene lost 6 bases, with 13 bases spanning the gap. The CDR3 loop spans 14 amino acids. Germline CDR1 and CDR2: SGHTA and FQGNSA. The full variable domain, completed using reference TRBV7-2 and TRBJ2-3, is GAGVSQSPSNKVTEKGKDVELRCDPISGHTALYWYRQSLGQGLEFLIYFQGNSAPDKSGLPSDRFSAERTGGSVSTLTIQRTQQEDSAVYLCASSFTGDPDTQYFGPGTRLTVL.

At least ten counts were recorded for this clonotype. The J gene is TRBJ1-4, the V gene TRBV4-2; TRBD1 agrees at 9 bases. CDR1 and CDR2 from the germline V gene are LGHNA and YNFKEQ. V lost 4 bases and J lost 8; bases outside the gene matches: 8. The CDR3 runs to 15 residues. The CDR3 loop is CASSLGQGRGEKLFF. CDR3 nucleotide sequence: TGTGCCAGCAGCCTGGGACAGGGAAGAGGAGAAAAACTGTTTTTT.

This clonotype was recorded once. In this CDR3 the conserved last residue, phenylalanine or tryptophan, is missing, so a read error is likely. The rearrangement links TRBV7-3 to TRBJ1-6, with TRBD1 matching over 11 bases. Germline V lookup: CDR1 SGHTA, CDR2 FQGTGA. The CDR3 consists of 19 residues. Trimming at V came to 3 bases and at J to 6 bases, leaving 13 bases not matched to a gene. CDR3 nucleotides: TGTGCCAGCAGCTTGACATCCGGGGACAGGGGGTCGGCTAATTCACCCCTCCACCTT. Translation gives CASSLTSGDRGSANSPLHL.

This clonotype was detected a few times. The genes are TRBV20-1 and TRBJ2-7, with TRBD2 matching 12 bases. The CDR3 is made up of 17 amino acids. The germline CDR1 and CDR2 sequences are DFQATT and SNEGSKA (reference sequence). Trimming removed 3 bases from V and 0 bases from J; junction bases left unmatched: 9. CDR3 coding DNA: TGCAGTGCTAGGCCTAGCGGGAGGGCCTTTATCTCCTACGAGCAGTACTTC. Protein sequence: CSARPSGRAFISYEQYF.

The chain recombines TRBV12-3 or TRBV12-4 with TRBJ2-5, with TRBD2 matching over 11 bases. The CDR3 has 13 residues. V lost 6 bases, J lost 13 bases, and 10 bases stayed unmatched. The CDR3 DNA is TGTGCCAGCAGCAGTAGCGGGGGGGCTCCTCCGTACTTC. Protein: CASSSSGGAPPYF.

The V gene is TRBV20-1, the J gene TRBJ2-7; the match to TRBD2 covers 7 bases. The ends lost 2 bases at V and 7 bases at J; junction bases unmatched: 2. There are 11 residues in the CDR3. The V gene's germline CDR1 is DFQATT and CDR2 SNEGSKA (reference sequence). The CDR3 DNA sequence: TGCAGTGCTAGAATGGGAGGGGAGCAGTACTTC. Protein product: CSARMGGEQYF.

This chain joins TRBV20-1 and TRBJ2-5; weak D call: TRBD1 (6 bases). Trimming removed 3 bases from V and 5 bases from J, with 16 bases in between. Germline V gene data show CDR1 as DFQATT and CDR2 as SNEGSKA (reference sequence). The CDR3 extends over 14 amino acids. DNA for the CDR3: TGCAGTGCTAGGGGGGCAGCCGCGCGGGAGACCCAGTACTTC. Protein sequence: CSARGAAARETQYF.

Concerning this clonotype itself: A much larger clone differs by one base, so this may be a read error. The rearrangement joins TRBV6-6 to TRBJ1-5, with 7 bases identical to TRBD1. The germline gives CDR1 MNHNY, CDR2 SVGAGI (reference sequence). The ends lost 4 bases at V and 0 bases at J; junction bases unmatched: 9. The CDR3 loop spans 17 amino acids. CDR3 coding DNA: TGTGCCAGCAGTTGCTCCACAGGGGTTTATAGCAATCAGCCCCAGCATTTT. The encoded protein is CASSCSTGVYSNQPQHF.

This clonotype occurred once. This chain joins TRBV7-8 and TRBJ1-2; 8 bases are a match to TRBD1. The germline gives CDR1 SGHVS, CDR2 FQNEAQ. Trimming cost V 1 base and J 8 bases; bases outside gene matches: 12. The CDR3 has 16 amino acids. CDR3 region: CASSLGSGAGGGGYTF. CDR3 in DNA: TGTGCCAGCAGCTTAGGGAGTGGGGCAGGGGGCGGCGGCTACACCTTC.